This TCR beta chain was sequenced for a study of CD8 T cells in ankylosing spondylitis. Study-wide results and caveats: A TCR beta motif made of about 8 highly homologous variants seemed typical of ankylosing spondylitis blood. Peripheral blood held disease-linked clones only at relatively low frequency, and these were CD8+. Prior literature has documented some motif variants in synovial fluid and blood from reactive arthritis.

This clonotype showed up many times. The antigen is not known. The V gene lost 8 bases and the J gene lost 5 bases, with 13 bases spanning the gap. CDR3 length: 13 residues. Germline V CDR1 and CDR2: KGHSH, LQKENI. Scientists made TCR beta libraries using quantitative 5'-RACE with molecular barcodes. One entry per CDR3 protein results from TCRdb running MiXCR on the 5' RACE reads. The sample lists roughly 250,000 distinct CDR3 sequences, around 9.2% occurring once. The V call is TRBV18, the J call TRBJ1-5, with D perhaps TRBD1 (5 bases). This sequence was found in a male donor with ankylosing spondylitis or in good health (not recorded which). Sequencing was done on a sample of blood, either unsorted or a sorted T cell fraction (not recorded which). Written as DNA, the CDR3 is TGTGCCAGCGTCCGGGACGGTGATCAGCCCCAGCATTTT. Translation: CASVRDGDQPQHF.